This paragraph reports one T cell receptor (beta chain). What it binds is not known. The data stem from a study of human CD8 memory T cell subsets. Study conclusions and caveats: High diversity, at similar levels, marked stem-like memory and precursor exhausted T cells but not effector memory cells. What was sequenced in this study was only the T cell receptor beta chains. Both stem-like subsets shared clonotypes with effector memory cells. However, the stem-like memory and precursor exhausted T cell repertoires overlapped with each other only minimally. In stem-like memory T cells, Chao1 estimates suggested more diversity than in precursor exhausted T cells.

The CDR3 covers 13 residues. CDR1 SQVTM and CDR2 ANQGSEA come from the germline V gene. UMI-labeled 5' RACE yielded the TCR beta libraries. TCRdb reprocessed the 5' RACE reads, with one entry per CDR3 protein and no DNA. Recorded here are roughly 17,000 distinct CDR3 sequences; the top ten clones represent about 5.4%. Source material: CD8+ T cells from PBMCs. The chain carries TRBV29-1 and TRBJ2-1; TCRdb's assignment of TRBD1 cannot be checked, as there is no DNA. The TCR was taken from a human donor in good health. The CDR3 loop is CSVEQGRLNEQFF.